This T cell receptor (beta chain) was obtained from a study of CXCR3-negative and CXCR3-positive naive CD8 T cells. Background on the study: Each library gave roughly 1.4 +/- 0.3 million of approximately 130 million TRB reads. Study-level points and caveats: TRBV-TRBJ usage was alike in naive CXCR3-negative and CXCR3-positive cells but differed in memory cells. Both naive subsets showed comparably high diversity, and memory CD8+ cells showed much lower diversity.

Points on this clonotype: What it recognizes is unknown.

5' RACE that incorporated UMI labels was used to prepare the TRB cDNA libraries. TCRdb reworked the 5' RACE reads into one entry per CDR3 protein, no DNA. This sample's clone table lists approximately 60,000 distinct CDR3 sequences. CDR3 length: 13 amino acids. Germline CDR1 and CDR2: MNHEY and SVGEGT. Sequenced: memory CD8+ T cells from blood. The rearrangement links TRBV6-2 or TRBV6-3 to TRBJ1-1. This TCR was sampled from a human donor in good health. Some clones in this sample may be carry-over from other donors' samples. CDR3 region: CASSYSAAGFAFF.